This T cell receptor beta chain stems from a study of CD8 T cells in ankylosing spondylitis. Notes on the study in general: Several highly homologous variants made up a TCR beta motif, and this motif appeared characteristic of ankylosing spondylitis blood. Some motif variants were previously reported in reactive arthritis synovial fluid and blood.

This clonotype was seen ten or more times. Antigen: not known. Making use of molecular barcodes, quantitative 5'-RACE generated TCR beta libraries. From the 5' RACE reads, TCRdb called clonotypes with MiXCR, one entry per CDR3 protein. The data show about 250,000 distinct CDR3 sequences, over 9.5% seen once. This clonotype was obtained from a male donor with ankylosing spondylitis or in good health (not recorded which). Sequenced input: blood, either unsorted or a sorted T cell fraction (not recorded which).

The CDR3 is CAAGRPQETQYF. In DNA form, the CDR3 reads TGTGCTGCCGGCCGCCCCCAAGAGACCCAGTACTTC. J is TRBJ2-5 and V is TRBV15, with D uncertain. The CDR3 consists of 12 residues. Germline assignment: CDR1 LNHNV and CDR2 YYDKDF (reference sequence). The whole variable domain, remainder taken from reference TRBV15 and TRBJ2-5, is DAMVIQNPRYQVTQFGKPVTLSCSQTLNHNVMYWYQQKSSQAPKLLFHYYDKDFNNEADTPDNFQSRRPNTSFCFLDIRSPGLGDTAMYLCAAGRPQETQYFGPGTRLLVL.